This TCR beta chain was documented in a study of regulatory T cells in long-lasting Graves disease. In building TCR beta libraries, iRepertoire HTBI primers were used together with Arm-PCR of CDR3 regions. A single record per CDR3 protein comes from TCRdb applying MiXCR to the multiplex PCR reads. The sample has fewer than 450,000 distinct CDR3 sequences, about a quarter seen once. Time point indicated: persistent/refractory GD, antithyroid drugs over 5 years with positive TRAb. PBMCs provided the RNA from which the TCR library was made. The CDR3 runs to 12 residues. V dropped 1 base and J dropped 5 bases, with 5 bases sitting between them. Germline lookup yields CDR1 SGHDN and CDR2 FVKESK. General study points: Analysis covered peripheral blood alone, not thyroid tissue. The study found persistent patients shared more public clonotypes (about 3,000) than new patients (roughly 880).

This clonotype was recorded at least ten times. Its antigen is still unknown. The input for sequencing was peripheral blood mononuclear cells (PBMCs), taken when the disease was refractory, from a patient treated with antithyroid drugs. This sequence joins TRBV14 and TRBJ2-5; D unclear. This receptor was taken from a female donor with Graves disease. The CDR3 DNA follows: TGTGCCAGCAGCCAAGTCTTCGAGACCCAGTACTTC. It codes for CASSQVFETQYF. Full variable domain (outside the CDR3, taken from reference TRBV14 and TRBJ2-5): EAGVTQFPSHSVIEKGQTVTLRCDPISGHDNLYWYRRVMGKEIKFLLHFVKESKQDESGMPNNRFLAERTGGTYSTLKVQPAELEDSGVYFCASSQVFETQYFGPGTRLLVL.